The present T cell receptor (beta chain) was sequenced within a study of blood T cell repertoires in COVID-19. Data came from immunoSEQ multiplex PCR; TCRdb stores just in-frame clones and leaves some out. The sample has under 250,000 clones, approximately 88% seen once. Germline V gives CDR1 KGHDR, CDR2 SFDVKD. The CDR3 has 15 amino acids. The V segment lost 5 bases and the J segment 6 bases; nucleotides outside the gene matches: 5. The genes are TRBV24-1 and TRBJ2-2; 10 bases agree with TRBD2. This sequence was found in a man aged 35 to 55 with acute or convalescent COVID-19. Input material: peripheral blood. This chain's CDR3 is CATSGASGSAGELFF. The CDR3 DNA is TGTGCCACCAGTGGGGCTAGCGGGAGCGCCGGGGAGCTGTTTTTT.